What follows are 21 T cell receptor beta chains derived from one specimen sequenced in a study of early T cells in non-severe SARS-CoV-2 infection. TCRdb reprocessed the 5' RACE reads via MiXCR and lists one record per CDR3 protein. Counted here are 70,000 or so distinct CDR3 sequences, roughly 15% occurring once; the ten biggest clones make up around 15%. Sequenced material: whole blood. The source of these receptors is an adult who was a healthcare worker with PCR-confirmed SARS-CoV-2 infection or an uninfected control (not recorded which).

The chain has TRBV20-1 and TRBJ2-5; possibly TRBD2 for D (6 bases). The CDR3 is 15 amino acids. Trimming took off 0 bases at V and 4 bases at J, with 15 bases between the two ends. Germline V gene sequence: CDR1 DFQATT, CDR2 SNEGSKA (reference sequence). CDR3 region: CSARDTAGRLETQYF. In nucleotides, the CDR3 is TGCAGTGCTAGAGATACGGCAGGGAGGTTAGAGACCCAGTACTTC.

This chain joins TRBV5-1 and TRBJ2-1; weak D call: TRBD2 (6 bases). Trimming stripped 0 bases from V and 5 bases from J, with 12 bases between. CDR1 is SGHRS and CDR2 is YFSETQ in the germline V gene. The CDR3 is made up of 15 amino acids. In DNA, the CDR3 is TGCGCCAGCAGCTTGGAGGCGGGGAAGAACAATGAGCAGTTCTTC. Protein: CASSLEAGKNNEQFF.

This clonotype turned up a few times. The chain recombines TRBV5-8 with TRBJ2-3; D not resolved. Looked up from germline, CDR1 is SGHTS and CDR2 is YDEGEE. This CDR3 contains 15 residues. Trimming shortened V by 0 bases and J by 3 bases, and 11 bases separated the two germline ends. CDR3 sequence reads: CASSLEIKGTDTQYF. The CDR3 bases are TGTGCCAGCAGCTTGGAGATCAAGGGAACAGATACGCAGTATTTT.

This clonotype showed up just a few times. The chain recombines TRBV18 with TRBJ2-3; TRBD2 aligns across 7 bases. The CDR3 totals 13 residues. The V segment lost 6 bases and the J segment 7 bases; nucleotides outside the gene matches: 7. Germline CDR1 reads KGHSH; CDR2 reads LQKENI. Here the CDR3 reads CASSGTKQHTQYF. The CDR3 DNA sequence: TGTGCCAGCTCTGGGACTAAACAACATACGCAGTATTTT.

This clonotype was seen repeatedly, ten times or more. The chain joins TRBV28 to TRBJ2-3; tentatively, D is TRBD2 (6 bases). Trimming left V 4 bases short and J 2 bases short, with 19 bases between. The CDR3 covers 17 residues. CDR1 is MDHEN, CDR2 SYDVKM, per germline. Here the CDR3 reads CASSSPVRLENTDTQYF. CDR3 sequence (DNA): TGTGCCAGCAGTTCACCCGTAAGACTAGAAAACACAGATACGCAGTATTTT.

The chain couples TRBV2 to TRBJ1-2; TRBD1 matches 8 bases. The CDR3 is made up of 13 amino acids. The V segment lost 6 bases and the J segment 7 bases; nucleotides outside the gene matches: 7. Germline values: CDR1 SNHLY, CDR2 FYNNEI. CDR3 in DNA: TGTGCCAGCAGGCCGGACAGGGACTTTGGCTACACCTTC. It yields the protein CASRPDRDFGYTF. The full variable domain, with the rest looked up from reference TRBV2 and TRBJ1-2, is EPEVTQTPSHQVTQMGQEVILRCVPISNHLYFYWYRQILGQKVEFLVSFYNNEISEKSEIFDDQFSVERPDGSNFTLKIRSTKLEDSAMYFCASRPDRDFGYTFGSGTRLTVV.

The CDR3 reads CASSEGTGIAEAFF. DNA of the CDR3: TGTGCCAGCAGTGAAGGTACAGGTATCGCTGAAGCTTTCTTT. This rearrangement joins TRBV6-1 to TRBJ1-1; D might be TRBD1 (5 bases). Trimming shortened V by 1 base and J by 6 bases, and 12 bases separated the two germline ends. From germline, CDR1 is MNHNS and CDR2 SASEGT. The CDR3 sequence is 14 residues long.

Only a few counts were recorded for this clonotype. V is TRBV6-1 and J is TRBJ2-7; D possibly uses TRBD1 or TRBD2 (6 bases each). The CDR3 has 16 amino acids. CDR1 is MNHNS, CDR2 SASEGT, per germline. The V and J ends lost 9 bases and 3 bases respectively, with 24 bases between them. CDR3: CASSKAGQGSIYEQYF. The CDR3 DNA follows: TGTGCCAGTAGCAAGGCGGGGCAGGGGTCCATCTACGAGCAGTACTTC.

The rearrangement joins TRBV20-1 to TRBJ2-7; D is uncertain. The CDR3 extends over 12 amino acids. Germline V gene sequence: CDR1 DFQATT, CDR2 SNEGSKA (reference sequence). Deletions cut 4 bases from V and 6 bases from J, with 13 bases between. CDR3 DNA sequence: TGCAGTGCTACCTTCGGCGGCGCCGAGCAGTACTTC. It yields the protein CSATFGGAEQYF.

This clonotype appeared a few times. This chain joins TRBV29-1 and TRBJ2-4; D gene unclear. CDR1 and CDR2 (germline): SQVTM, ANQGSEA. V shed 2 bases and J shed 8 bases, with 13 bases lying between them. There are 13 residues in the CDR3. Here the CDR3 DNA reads TGCAGCGTTGAAATAGACCGGACCCACATTCAGTACTTC. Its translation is CSVEIDRTHIQYF. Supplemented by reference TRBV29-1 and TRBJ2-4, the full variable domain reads SAVISQKPSRDICQRGTSLTIQCQVDSQVTMMFWYRQQPGQSLTLIATANQGSEATYESGFVIDKFPISRPNLTFSTLTVSNMSPEDSSIYLCSVEIDRTHIQYFGAGTRLSVL.

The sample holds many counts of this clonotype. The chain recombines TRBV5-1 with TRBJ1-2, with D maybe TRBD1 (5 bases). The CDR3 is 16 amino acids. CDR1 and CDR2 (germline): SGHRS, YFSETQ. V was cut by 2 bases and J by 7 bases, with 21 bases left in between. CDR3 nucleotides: TGCGCCAGCAGCTTCACCCCCAGCCAGGGAACAAGTGGCTACACCTTC. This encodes CASSFTPSQGTSGYTF.

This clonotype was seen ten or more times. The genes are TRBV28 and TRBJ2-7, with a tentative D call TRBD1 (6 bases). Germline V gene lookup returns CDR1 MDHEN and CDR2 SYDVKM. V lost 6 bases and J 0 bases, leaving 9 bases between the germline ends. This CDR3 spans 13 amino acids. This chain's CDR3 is CASSRTVSYEQYF. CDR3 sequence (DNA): TGTGCCAGCAGCAGGACAGTCTCCTACGAGCAGTACTTC.

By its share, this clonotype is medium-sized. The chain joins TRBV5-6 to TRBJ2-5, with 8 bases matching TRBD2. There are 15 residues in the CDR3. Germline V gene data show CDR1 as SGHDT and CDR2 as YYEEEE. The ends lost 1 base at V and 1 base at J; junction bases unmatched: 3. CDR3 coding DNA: TGTGCCAGCAGCTTGCTCGGGAGGGGCCAAGAGACCCAGTACTTC. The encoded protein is CASSLLGRGQETQYF.

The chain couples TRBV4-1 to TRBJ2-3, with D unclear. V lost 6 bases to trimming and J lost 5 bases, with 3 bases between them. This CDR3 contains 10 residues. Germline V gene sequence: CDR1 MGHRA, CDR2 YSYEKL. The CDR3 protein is CASSGDTQYF. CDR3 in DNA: TGCGCCAGCAGTGGAGATACGCAGTATTTT.

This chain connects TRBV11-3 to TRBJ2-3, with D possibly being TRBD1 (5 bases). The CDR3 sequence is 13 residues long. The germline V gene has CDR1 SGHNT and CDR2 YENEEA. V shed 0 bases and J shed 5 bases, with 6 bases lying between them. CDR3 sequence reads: CASSLDQGDTQYF. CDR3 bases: TGTGCCAGCAGCTTAGACCAGGGAGATACGCAGTATTTT.

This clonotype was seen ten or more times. The CDR3, as DNA: TGCGCCAGCAGCCAAGAAACTAGCGGCTCCTACAATGAGCAGTTCTTC. It specifies CASSQETSGSYNEQFF. The chain uses TRBV4-3 and TRBJ2-1; 8 bases fit TRBD2. Losses at the gene ends were 0 bases for V and 0 bases for J; bases not matched to a gene: 1. CDR3 size: 16 residues. CDR1 and CDR2 from the germline V gene are LGHNA and YSLEER.

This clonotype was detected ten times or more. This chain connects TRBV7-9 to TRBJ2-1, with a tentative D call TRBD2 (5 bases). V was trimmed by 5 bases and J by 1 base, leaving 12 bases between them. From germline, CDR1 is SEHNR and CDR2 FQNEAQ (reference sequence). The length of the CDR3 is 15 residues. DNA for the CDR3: TGTGCCAGCAGCCCCCGACGGACTTCCTACAATGAGCAGTTCTTC. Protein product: CASSPRRTSYNEQFF.

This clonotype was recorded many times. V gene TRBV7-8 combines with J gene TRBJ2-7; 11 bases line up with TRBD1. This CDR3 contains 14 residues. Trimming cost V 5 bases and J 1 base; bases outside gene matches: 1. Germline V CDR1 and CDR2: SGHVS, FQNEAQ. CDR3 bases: TGTGCCAGCAGCCGGGACAGGGGGTCCTACGAGCAGTACTTC. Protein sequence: CASSRDRGSYEQYF. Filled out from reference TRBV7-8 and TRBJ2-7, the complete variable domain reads GAGVSQSPRYKVAKRGQDVALRCDPISGHVSLFWYQQALGQGPEFLTYFQNEAQLDKSGLPSDRFFAERPEGSVSTLKIQRTQQEDSAVYLCASSRDRGSYEQYFGPGTRLTVT.

This CDR3 reads CAISDPTEGPSFSYNEQFF. The CDR3 DNA reads as TGTGCCATCAGTGACCCTACCGAGGGGCCGAGCTTCTCCTACAATGAGCAGTTCTTC. The J gene is TRBJ2-1, the V gene TRBV10-3; the D gene could be TRBD1 or TRBD2 (5 bases each). CDR3 size: 19 residues. Germline CDR1 ENHRY, CDR2 SYGVKD. V was cut by 3 bases and J by 0 bases, with 21 bases left in between.

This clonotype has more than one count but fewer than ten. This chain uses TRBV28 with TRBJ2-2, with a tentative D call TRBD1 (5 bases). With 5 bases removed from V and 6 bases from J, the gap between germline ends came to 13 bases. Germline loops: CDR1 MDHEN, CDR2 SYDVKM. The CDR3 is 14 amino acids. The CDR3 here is CASSPPPRAGELFF. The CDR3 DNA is TGTGCCAGCAGTCCACCTCCCAGGGCCGGGGAGCTGTTTTTT.

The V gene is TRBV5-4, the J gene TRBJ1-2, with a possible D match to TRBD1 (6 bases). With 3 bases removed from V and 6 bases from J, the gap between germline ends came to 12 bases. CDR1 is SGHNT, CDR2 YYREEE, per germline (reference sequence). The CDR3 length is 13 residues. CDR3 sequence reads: CASSYTSGDGYTF. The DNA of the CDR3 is TGTGCCAGCAGCTATACTTCAGGGGATGGCTACACCTTC.